Detailed here is one TCR beta chain. Donors of Cohort 3 who recovered were those that had two negative PCRs, clearance, or symptom resolution. The sample comes from a study of blood T cell repertoires in COVID-19. Study-level information: The United States, Italy and Spain provided the acute and convalescent COVID-19 samples.

Source study methods: For nucleated cells, counts were estimated from reference gene primer amplification. TCRdb's table, derived via immunoSEQ multiplex PCR, lists solely in-frame clones and lacks some. The V and J calls and the clone size are those of that table, but D and trimming were determined from the DNA. Of about 250,000 clones detected, approximately 84% appear once; the ten largest clones hold about 1.7%. V was cut by 0 bases and J by 4 bases, with 15 bases left in between. The CDR3 spans 16 residues. Germline V gene data show CDR1 as LGHDT and CDR2 as YNNKEL (reference sequence). V gene TRBV3-1 (or the pseudogene TRBV3-2) combines with J gene TRBJ2-5; D remains unclear. The clonotype comes from a man in his forties who had recovered from COVID-19. Material for sequencing was PBMCs or T cells enriched from blood (not recorded which). The CDR3 DNA is TGTGCCAGCAGCCAAGACCCTGGTCTATCGCGAGAGACCCAGTACTTC. Protein product: CASSQDPGLSRETQYF.